Sequencing of this T cell receptor (beta chain) was carried out in a study of OX40 agonist ivuxolimab in advanced cancers. Overall study results and limits: The study did not work out the antigen specificity of the expanded peripheral T cells.

Measured with immunoSEQ multiplex PCR; TCRdb has only the in-frame clones, and not every one. Of about 50,000 clones listed, 86% were seen once; the top ten hold 12% to 15%. A remark on this clone: What it binds is unknown.

There are 13 residues in the CDR3. V shed 7 bases and J shed 7 bases, with 15 bases lying between them. Germline lookup yields CDR1 MNHEY and CDR2 SMNVEV (reference sequence). The clonotype was recovered from an adult with an advanced solid tumor such as melanoma, head and neck, liver or kidney cancer. This sample comprised CD4+ or CD8+ T cells sorted from blood, obtained in a trial of the OX40 agonist ivuxolimab. J is TRBJ2-3 and V is TRBV27, with unresolved D. DNA for the CDR3: TGTGCCAGCACCGGTCAGTTGGAAAATACGCAGTATTTT. It yields the protein CASTGQLENTQYF.